What follows are 12 T cell receptor beta chains derived from one specimen sequenced in a study of blood T cell repertoires in COVID-19 (dated by TCRdb to 2018 to 2020). The library was obtained by the immunoSEQ multiplex PCR assay. Sourced from immuneACCESS, this table was stored by TCRdb with only in-frame sequences that have V and J called. A share of the clones is absent; for the studies checked, an unresolved V gene accounts for under half, and the remainder has no known explanation. Across this sample there are approximately 380,000 clones, with less than 85% seen only once. Roughly 3.9% of the sample is in the top ten clones. Sequenced material: peripheral blood. Source of these receptors: a woman aged 18-29 years with acute or convalescent COVID-19.

The chain's CDR3 is CATSDGGLGTEAFF. In nucleotides, the CDR3 is TGTGCCACCAGTGATGGGGGGTTGGGCACTGAAGCTTTCTTT. The genes are TRBV24-1 and TRBJ1-1; the D gene is possibly TRBD1 (5 bases). V was pared by 3 bases and J by 4 bases, with 11 bases between. The CDR3 covers 14 residues. The germline V gene encodes CDR1 KGHDR and CDR2 SFDVKD.

This chain uses TRBV5-1 with TRBJ2-7; 8 nucleotides match TRBD2. Germline CDR1 and CDR2: SGHRS and YFSETQ. CDR3 size: 14 residues. V shed 4 bases, J shed 4 bases, and the junction held 7 bases outside the gene matches. This chain's CDR3 is CASSASGRAYEQYF. The DNA of the CDR3 is TGCGCCAGCAGCGCTTCCGGGAGGGCTTACGAGCAGTACTTC.

This chain uses TRBV5-1 with TRBJ1-5, with D unresolved. Germline V gene sequence: CDR1 SGHRS, CDR2 YFSETQ. Between the trimmed V and J ends, which lost 1 base and 0 bases, there was a span of 11 bases. This CDR3 contains 16 residues. CDR3 residues: CASSLWAVDSNQPQHF. CDR3 nucleotide sequence: TGCGCCAGCAGCTTGTGGGCAGTGGATAGCAATCAGCCCCAGCATTTT.

This clone turned up a few times. This chain links TRBV4-1 with TRBJ2-1, with TRBD2 matching over 7 bases. The CDR3 totals 17 residues. The V gene end was trimmed by 1 base and the J gene end by 7 bases; junction bases not matched to a gene: 13. CDR1 is MGHRA and CDR2 is YSYEKL in the germline V gene. CDR3 protein: CASSQAGTGTMENEQFF. CDR3 nucleotide sequence: TGCGCCAGCAGCCAAGCAGGAACCGGGACTATGGAGAATGAGCAGTTCTTC.

V is TRBV28 and J is TRBJ1-1, with a possible D match to TRBD1 (5 bases). Trimming stripped 10 bases from V and 3 bases from J, with 24 bases between. Germline V lookup: CDR1 MDHEN, CDR2 SYDVKM. This CDR3 has 16 residues. CDR3 protein: CATSFPIDTGYTEAFF. In DNA form, the CDR3 reads TGTGCCACTAGTTTCCCAATCGATACAGGCTACACTGAAGCTTTCTTT. Drawing the rest from reference TRBV28 and TRBJ1-1, the complete variable domain is DVKVTQSSRYLVKRTGEKVFLECVQDMDHENMFWYRQDPGLGLRLIYFSYDVKMKEKGDIPEGYSVSREKKERFSLILESASTNQTSMYLCATSFPIDTGYTEAFFGQGTRLTVV.

The rearrangement uses TRBV6-2 or TRBV6-3 and TRBJ2-1, with a weak D call TRBD2 (6 bases). Germline values: CDR1 MNHEY, CDR2 SVGEGT. CDR3 length equals 15 residues. The V end was cut by 2 bases, the J end by 8 bases, with 16 bases between. This CDR3 is CASSYSERWGDEQFF. The DNA of the CDR3 is TGTGCCAGCAGTTACAGCGAGCGCTGGGGGGATGAGCAGTTCTTC.

The V gene is TRBV19, the J gene TRBJ1-5, with TRBD1 matching 7 bases. Germline lookup yields CDR1 LNHDA and CDR2 SQIVND (reference sequence). The CDR3 covers 16 residues. In DNA, the CDR3 is TGTGTCCCGCGCGACGGACAGGCTAGGTCAAATCAGCCCCAGCATTTT. Its protein is CVPRDGQARSNQPQHF. Together with reference TRBV19 and TRBJ1-5, the CDR3 gives the full variable domain: DGGITQSPKYLFRKEGQNVTLSCEQNLNHDAMYWYRQDPGQGLRLIYYSQIVNDFQKGDIAEGYSVSREKKESFPLTVTSAQKNPTAFYLCVPRDGQARSNQPQHFGDGTRLSIL.

The rearrangement links TRBV7-3 to TRBJ2-3; weak D call: TRBD1 (5 bases). V lost 1 base and J lost 3, with 11 bases in between. Germline-derived CDR1 and CDR2 are SGHTA and FQGTGA. The CDR3 is 15 residues long. CDR3 amino acids: CASSLNTPGTDTQYF. For the CDR3, the DNA is TGTGCCAGCAGCTTAAATACCCCAGGGACAGATACGCAGTATTTT.

This clone appeared once. The CDR3, as DNA: TGTGCCAGCAGCGGCCCTGGGCCGGACCAAGAGACCCAGTACTTC. Amino acid sequence: CASSGPGPDQETQYF. This chain links TRBV7-9 with TRBJ2-5; D gene unclear. V lost 5 bases to trimming and J lost 0 bases, with 13 bases between them. The CDR3 length is 15 residues. The V gene's germline CDR1 is SEHNR and CDR2 FQNEAQ (reference sequence).

This sequence joins TRBV9 and TRBJ1-3; 7 positions agree with TRBD1. Germline CDR1 reads SGDLS; CDR2 reads YYNGEE. V lost 3 bases, J lost 2 bases, and 2 bases stayed unmatched. This CDR3 region has 14 residues. For the CDR3, the DNA is TGTGCCAGCAGCGCACAGGGGACTGGAAACACCATATATTTT. Its translation is CASSAQGTGNTIYF.

V and J are TRBV9 and TRBJ1-1; TRBD1 agrees at 9 bases. The CDR3 spans 14 residues. Trimming removed 3 bases from V and 8 bases from J; junction bases left unmatched: 8. Germline V gene lookup returns CDR1 SGDLS and CDR2 YYNGEE. The CDR3 reads CASSATGGREEAFF. DNA of the CDR3: TGTGCCAGCAGCGCAACAGGGGGCAGGGAGGAAGCTTTCTTT.

This clone turned up a few times. The chain recombines TRBV4-2 with TRBJ2-1, with 7 bases aligning to TRBD1. V was pared by 3 bases and J by 2 bases, with 4 bases of the junction left unmatched. The CDR3 totals 15 residues. Germline V gene sequence: CDR1 LGHNA, CDR2 YNFKEQ. CDR3 residues: CASSQEDRPYNEQFF. In DNA form, the CDR3 reads TGTGCCAGCAGCCAGGAGGACAGGCCCTACAATGAGCAGTTCTTC.